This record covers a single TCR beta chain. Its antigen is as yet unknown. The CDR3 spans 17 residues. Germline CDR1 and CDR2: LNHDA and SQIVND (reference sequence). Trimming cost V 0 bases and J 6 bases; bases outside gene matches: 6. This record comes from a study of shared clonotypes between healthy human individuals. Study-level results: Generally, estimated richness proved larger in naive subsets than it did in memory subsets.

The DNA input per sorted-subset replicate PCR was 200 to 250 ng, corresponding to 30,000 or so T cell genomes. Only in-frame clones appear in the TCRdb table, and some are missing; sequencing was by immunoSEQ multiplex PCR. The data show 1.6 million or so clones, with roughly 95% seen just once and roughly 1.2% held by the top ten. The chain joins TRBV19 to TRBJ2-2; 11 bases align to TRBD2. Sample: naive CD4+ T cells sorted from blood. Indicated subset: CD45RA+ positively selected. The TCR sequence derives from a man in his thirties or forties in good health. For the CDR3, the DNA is TGTGCCAGTAGTATAGATCGACTAGCGGGATGGCCCGGGGAGCTGTTTTTT. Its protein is CASSIDRLAGWPGELFF.